The 21 T cell receptor beta chains listed next were all sequenced from one sample in a study of blood T cell repertoires in COVID-19. Profiling relied on immunoSEQ multiplex PCR, and the TCRdb table lists in-frame clones only, not all of them. The table lists 150,000 to 200,000 clones, over 75% of them singletons. Sequencing input: PBMCs or T cells enriched from blood (not recorded which). All receptors derive from a woman aged 18-29 years who had recovered from COVID-19.

The V and J genes are TRBV5-1 and TRBJ2-1; TRBD2 matches at 12 bases. The germline gives CDR1 SGHRS, CDR2 YFSETQ. The CDR3 loop spans 19 amino acids. With V trimmed by 4 bases and J by 2 bases, 13 bases remained unmatched. The CDR3, as DNA: TGCGCCAGCAGCCCACCCCTAGCGGGAGGGCCCACAACCTACAATGAGCAGTTCTTC. Translation: CASSPPLAGGPTTYNEQFF.

V and J are TRBV5-1 and TRBJ2-3, with 7 bases that match TRBD1. Trimming took 3 bases from V and 1 from J; bases not matched to a gene: 2. This CDR3 is built from 14 residues. CDR1 SGHRS and CDR2 YFSETQ come from the germline V gene. CDR3 coding DNA: TGCGCCAGCAGCTGGGGGACAGGCACAGATACGCAGTATTTT. This encodes CASSWGTGTDTQYF.

This sequence joins TRBV30 and TRBJ1-1; D uncertain. CDR3 length: 13 amino acids. Germline V gives CDR1 GTSNPN, CDR2 SVGIG (reference sequence). V lost 3 bases and J 4 bases, leaving 12 bases between the germline ends. CDR3 nucleotides: TGTGCCTGGAGCTCACCGAAGCTCACTGAAGCTTTCTTT. Protein sequence: CAWSSPKLTEAFF.

This clone was found many times. This rearrangement joins TRBV6-4 to TRBJ2-3; 8 positions match TRBD2. V gave up 10 bases and J gave up 2 bases; unmatched junction bases: 8. Per the germline V gene, CDR1 is MRHNA and CDR2 is SNTAGT. This CDR3 contains 14 residues. CDR3 protein: CATKVSGDTDTQYF. The CDR3 DNA reads as TGTGCCACCAAAGTTAGCGGGGACACAGATACGCAGTATTTT.

The V gene is TRBV6-2 or TRBV6-3, the J gene TRBJ1-2; D is unclear. Germline lookup yields CDR1 MNHEY and CDR2 SVGEGT. The CDR3 totals 11 residues. V shed 5 bases and J shed 2 bases, with 3 bases lying between them. Here the CDR3 DNA reads TGTGCCAGCAGTGAGAACTATGGCTACACCTTC. Its translation is CASSENYGYTF.

The chain has TRBV29-1 and TRBJ2-7; 10 bases align to TRBD2. The germline V gene encodes CDR1 SQVTM and CDR2 ANQGSEA. With V trimmed by 3 bases and J by 3 bases, 11 bases remained unmatched. The CDR3 consists of 16 residues. The CDR3: CSVDGIAGGPSYEQYF. CDR3 DNA sequence: TGCAGCGTTGACGGGATAGCGGGGGGCCCCAGCTACGAGCAGTACTTC.

In nucleotides, the CDR3 is TGTGCCAGCAGCTTAGTTAGCGGGGCCACAGATACGCAGTATTTT. Its translation: CASSLVSGATDTQYF. The V call is TRBV7-2, the J call TRBJ2-3; TRBD2 matches 8 bases. Germline CDR1 reads SGHTA; CDR2 reads FQGNSA. The CDR3 spans 15 residues. Trimming at V came to 1 base and at J to 2 bases, leaving 2 bases not matched to a gene.

The gene calls are TRBV7-8 and TRBJ2-7; weak D call: TRBD2 (6 bases). Trimming stripped 5 bases from V and 7 bases from J, with 27 bases between. CDR3 length: 17 amino acids. The germline V gene has CDR1 SGHVS and CDR2 FQNEAQ. CDR3 region: CASSAILKWGVPPEQYF. CDR3 nucleotides: TGTGCCAGCAGCGCAATTCTCAAGTGGGGGGTTCCCCCGGAGCAGTACTTC.

This clone has only a few counts. The rearrangement uses TRBV20-1 and TRBJ2-7; D possibly corresponds to TRBD2 (6 bases). The CDR3 runs 14 residues. CDR1 is DFQATT and CDR2 is SNEGSKA in the germline V gene (reference sequence). V was pared by 3 bases and J by 2 bases, with 14 bases between. CDR3: CSASVGLAPYEQYF. CDR3 nucleotide sequence: TGCAGTGCTAGTGTCGGCCTAGCGCCCTACGAGCAGTACTTC.

The J gene is TRBJ2-7, the V gene TRBV7-8; D is perhaps TRBD2 (5 bases). Trimming stripped 1 base from V and 11 bases from J, with 18 bases between. The CDR3 has 14 residues. The V gene's germline CDR1 is SGHVS and CDR2 FQNEAQ. The CDR3 DNA reads as TGTGCCAGCAGCTTAGGCACGGCCTCGAGGGAGAAGTACTTC. Translated, it gives CASSLGTASREKYF.

This clone was seen a few times. This sequence joins TRBV25-1 and TRBJ2-2, with D perhaps TRBD1 (6 bases). The germline gives CDR1 MGHDK, CDR2 SYGVNS. The CDR3 length is 15 residues. V was pared by 4 bases and J by 8 bases, with 17 bases between. As DNA, the CDR3 is TGTGCCAGCAGTGCTGAAACAGGGAAAAGAGGGGAGCTGTTTTTT. Protein product: CASSAETGKRGELFF.

This chain links TRBV11-2 with TRBJ2-1; the match to TRBD1 covers 8 bases. The CDR3 is 18 residues long. Germline lookup yields CDR1 SGHAT and CDR2 FQNNGV. Unmatched junction bases numbered 11, after V lost 4 bases and J lost 0 bases. CDR3 nucleotides: TGTGCCAGCAGCTCAGGGGGCCCCGGGTGGAGCTCCTACAATGAGCAGTTCTTC. It yields the protein CASSSGGPGWSSYNEQFF.

The rearrangement links TRBV9 to TRBJ2-7, with D perhaps matching TRBD1 (8 bases). Trimming removed 1 base at V and 5 bases at J, with 10 bases between. CDR3 length: 13 amino acids. The germline gives CDR1 SGDLS, CDR2 YYNGEE. The chain's CDR3 is CASSVTGGDEQYF. In nucleotides, the CDR3 is TGTGCCAGCAGCGTAACAGGGGGGGACGAGCAGTACTTC.

V usage is TRBV5-1 and J usage is TRBJ1-1, with D hard to call. The CDR3 has 14 residues. Trimming took 0 bases from V and 1 from J, leaving 7 bases between them. Germline V CDR1 and CDR2: SGHRS, YFSETQ. Here the CDR3 reads CASSLVQANTEAFF. The CDR3 region has the DNA TGCGCCAGCAGCTTGGTGCAGGCGAACACTGAAGCTTTCTTT.

The chain employs TRBV9 and TRBJ1-1; the D is unclear. Germline CDR1 and CDR2: SGDLS and YYNGEE. V shed 4 bases and J shed 2 bases, with 12 bases lying between them. The CDR3 runs 14 residues. CDR3 nucleotides: TGTGCCAGCAGCCCCCTAGCAAGTAACACTGAAGCTTTCTTT. Its translation is CASSPLASNTEAFF.

The DNA for the CDR3 is TGTGCCAGTATCTCTACTTTAGCGGGAGGGCCCCACACCGGGGAGCTGTTTTTT. This encodes CASISTLAGGPHTGELFF. The gene calls are TRBV19 and TRBJ2-2; 11 bases are a match to TRBD2. CDR1 and CDR2 (germline): LNHDA, SQIVND (reference sequence). There are 18 residues in the CDR3. V trimming: 7 bases; J trimming: 3 bases; junction bases outside the gene matches: 13.

The rearrangement joins TRBV7-8 to TRBJ2-5; D is possibly TRBD1 (5 bases). Trimming stripped 5 bases from V and 1 base from J, with 11 bases between. The CDR3 has 14 amino acids. Germline V CDR1 and CDR2: SGHVS, FQNEAQ. CDR3 bases: TGTGCCAGCAGCCGAGGCAGGGCCCAAGAGACCCAGTACTTC. Translation: CASSRGRAQETQYF.

The CDR3 nucleotides are TGTGCCAGCTCACTCGGGACAGAAAACACCGGGGAGCTGTTTTTT. Translated: CASSLGTENTGELFF. V and J are TRBV18 and TRBJ2-2, with TRBD1 identical over 7 bases. Per germline, CDR1 KGHSH and CDR2 LQKENI. This CDR3 comprises 15 residues. The V gene end was trimmed by 4 bases and the J gene end by 2 bases; junction bases not matched to a gene: 4.

The gene calls are TRBV4-3 and TRBJ1-6; tentative D call: TRBD1 (5 bases). V was cut by 0 bases and J by 10 bases, with 10 bases left in between. Germline V gene lookup returns CDR1 LGHNA and CDR2 YSLEER. The CDR3 contains 14 residues. In DNA, the CDR3 is TGCGCCAGCAGCCAAGATAACGGGGGATCACCCCTCCACTTT. It codes for CASSQDNGGSPLHF.

The chain uses TRBV7-2 and TRBJ1-5; D is perhaps TRBD1 (6 bases). CDR1 and CDR2 from the germline V gene are SGHTA and FQGNSA. CDR3 length: 16 residues. V lost 2 bases and J lost 3, with 14 bases in between. DNA of the CDR3: TGTGCCAGCAGCTTACTTGGGGGCAGGGCCAATCAGCCCCAGCATTTT. As protein: CASSLLGGRANQPQHF.

The chain carries TRBV4-3 and TRBJ2-1, with 7 bases identical to TRBD2. CDR3 length equals 13 residues. Germline loops: CDR1 LGHNA, CDR2 YSLEER. V was clipped by 1 base and J by 8 bases; unmatched bases: 2. Written as DNA, the CDR3 is TGCGCCAGCAGCCAAGTGGCGGGGGATGAGCAGTTCTTC. Amino acid sequence: CASSQVAGDEQFF.